A selection of T cell receptor beta chains follows, all from one sample in a study of T cells after posttransplantation cyclophosphamide. Repertoires were generated with immunoSEQ multiplex PCR, while TCRdb's copy carries only in-frame clones and drops some. The sample shows under 40,000 clones, none of them appearing just once. The specimen sequenced was PBMCs. These TCRs come from a woman between 50 and 59 years old in good health and a related stem cell transplant donor. CDR3s include the opening cysteine and the closing phenylalanine or tryptophan. The order of the fields is CDR3 protein, CDR3 DNA, V gene, J gene, clone size, D gene. The D gene is left open where the match is weak. For some rows the clone size is stated as once, few or many, or as a class when expanded; others skip it.

CASSLGRTSGPPLGPPDTQYF,TGTGCCAGCAGCCTAGGTCGGACTAGCGGGCCCCCCTTGGGACCACCCGATACGCAGTATTTT,TRBV14,TRBJ2-3,.,TRBD2
CASSSRTSGRAGEQYF,TGTGCCAGCAGTTCCAGGACTAGCGGGAGGGCGGGAGAGCAGTACTTC,TRBV28,TRBJ2-7,many,TRBD2
CASSLSGGRAVGQYF,TGTGCCAGCAGCTTATCAGGCGGGAGAGCAGTCGGACAGTACTTC,TRBV7-6,TRBJ2-7,many,TRBD2
CATSKREPSYNEQFF,TGTGCCACCTCTAAGCGGGAGCCCTCCTACAATGAGCAGTTCTTC,TRBV24-1,TRBJ2-1,many,TRBD2
CASSTGLLDSYTF,TGTGCCAGCAGCACTGGTCTGTTGGACAGCTACACCTTC,TRBV7-2,TRBJ1-2,few,.
CASSLTDRVGPQHF,TGTGCCAGCAGTTTAACGGACAGGGTCGGTCCCCAGCATTTT,TRBV12-3/TRBV12-4,TRBJ1-5,many,TRBD1
CSEGVDTQYF,TGCAGCGAGGGGGTCGATACGCAGTATTTT,TRBV29-1,TRBJ2-3,many,.
CASSLRSNQPQHF,TGTGCCAGCAGTTTGCGTAGCAATCAGCCCCAGCATTTT,TRBV27,TRBJ1-5,many,.
CASSWTQMQFF,TGTGCCAGCAGCTGGACTCAGATGCAGTTCTTC,TRBV7-3,TRBJ2-1,many,.
CASDGTSRGGEQFF,TGTGCCTCCGACGGGACTAGTAGAGGTGGTGAGCAGTTCTTC,TRBV30,TRBJ2-1,many,TRBD2
CASSGVAGGQEQFF,TGTGCCAGCAGCGGGGTAGCGGGAGGCCAAGAGCAGTTCTTC,TRBV5-4,TRBJ2-1,many,TRBD2
CASSSEGGYGYTF,TGTGCCAGCAGCTCAGAAGGGGGCTATGGCTACACCTTC,TRBV13,TRBJ1-2,many,.
CAWSVTVSSTEAFF,TGTGCCTGGAGTGTAACCGTCTCTAGCACTGAAGCTTTCTTT,TRBV30,TRBJ1-1,.,.
CAISETPLSYEQYF,TGTGCCATCAGTGAGACCCCCCTTAGTTACGAGCAGTACTTC,TRBV10-3,TRBJ2-7,many,.
CASSLYRGYGYTF,TGTGCCAGCAGTTTATACAGGGGCTATGGCTACACCTTC,TRBV12-3/TRBV12-4,TRBJ1-2,few,TRBD1
CASSLAPSDTQYF,TGTGCCAGCAGCTTGGCCCCTTCGGATACGCAGTATTTT,TRBV5-4,TRBJ2-3,many,.
CASSLDSTGGGNEKLFF,TGTGCCAGCAGCTTGGACTCTACAGGGGGAGGTAATGAAAAACTGTTTTTT,TRBV5-4,TRBJ1-4,many,TRBD1